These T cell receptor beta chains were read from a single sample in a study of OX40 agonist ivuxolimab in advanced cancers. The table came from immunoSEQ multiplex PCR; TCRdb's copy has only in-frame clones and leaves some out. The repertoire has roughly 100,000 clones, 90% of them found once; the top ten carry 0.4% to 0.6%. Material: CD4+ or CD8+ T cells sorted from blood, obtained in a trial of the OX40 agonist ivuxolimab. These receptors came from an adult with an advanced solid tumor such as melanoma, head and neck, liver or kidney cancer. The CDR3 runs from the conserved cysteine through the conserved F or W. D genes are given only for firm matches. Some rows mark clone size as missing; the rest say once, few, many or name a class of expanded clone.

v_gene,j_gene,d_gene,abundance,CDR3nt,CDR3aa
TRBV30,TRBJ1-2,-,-,TGTGCCTGGAGTGTACTCGAGACGGCCGGAAGGACGGGCTACACCTTC,CAWSVLETAGRTGYTF
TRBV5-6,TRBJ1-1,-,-,TGTGCCAGCAGCTTGGGACAGGCGAACACTGAAGCTTTCTTT,CASSLGQANTEAFF
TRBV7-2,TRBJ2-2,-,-,TGTGCCAGCAGCTCACCCCTCGAGGGGCGGGGTGCTAACACCGGGGAGCTGTTTTTT,CASSSPLEGRGANTGELFF
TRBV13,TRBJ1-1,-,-,TGTGCCAGCAGCTTAGGAGGGGGGGAAGCTTTCTTT,CASSLGGGEAFF
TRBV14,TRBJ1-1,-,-,TGTGCCAGCAGCCGCAAGATGGGGAATTCGCGCGCTGAAGCTTTCTTT,CASSRKMGNSRAEAFF
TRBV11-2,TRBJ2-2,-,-,TGTGCCAGCAGCCCGGGAACGAACACCGGGGAGCTGTTTTTT,CASSPGTNTGELFF
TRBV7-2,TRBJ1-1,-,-,TGTGCCAGCAGCTTAGGGCTGATTAGGGACACTGAAGCTTTCTTT,CASSLGLIRDTEAFF
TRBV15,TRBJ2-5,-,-,TGTGCCACCAGCAATGAGAGGAGCGAGACCCAGTACTTC,CATSNERSETQYF
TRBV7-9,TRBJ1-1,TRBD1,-,TGTGCCAGCAGGCCAGGGGGCCGGAGCACTGAAGCTTTCTTT,CASRPGGRSTEAFF
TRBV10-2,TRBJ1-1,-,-,TGCGCCAGCAGTGAGGGACGTTGGGACACTGAAGCTTTCTTT,CASSEGRWDTEAFF
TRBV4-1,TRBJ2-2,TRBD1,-,TGCGCCAGCAGCCTTGAAGGACAGGGGGCCGGGGAGCTGTTTTTT,CASSLEGQGAGELFF
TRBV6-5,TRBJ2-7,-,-,TGTGCCAGCAGTTACTCAGGGCGGGGAGGTTCCTACGAGCAGTACTTC,CASSYSGRGGSYEQYF
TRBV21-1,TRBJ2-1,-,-,TGTGCCAGCAGCAAAGCCAGGGATGGCGACAATGAGCAGTTCTTC,CASSKARDGDNEQFF
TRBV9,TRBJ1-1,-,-,TGTGCCAGCAGCGTAGTCCCAACTCCGAACACTGAAGCTTTCTTT,CASSVVPTPNTEAFF
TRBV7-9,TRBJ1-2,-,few,TGTGCCTGCGGCCCGGGTAACTATGGCTACACCTTC,CACGPGNYGYTF
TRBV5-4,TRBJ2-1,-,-,TGTGCCAGCAGCCCCATGGGTAATGAGCAGTTCTTC,CASSPMGNEQFF